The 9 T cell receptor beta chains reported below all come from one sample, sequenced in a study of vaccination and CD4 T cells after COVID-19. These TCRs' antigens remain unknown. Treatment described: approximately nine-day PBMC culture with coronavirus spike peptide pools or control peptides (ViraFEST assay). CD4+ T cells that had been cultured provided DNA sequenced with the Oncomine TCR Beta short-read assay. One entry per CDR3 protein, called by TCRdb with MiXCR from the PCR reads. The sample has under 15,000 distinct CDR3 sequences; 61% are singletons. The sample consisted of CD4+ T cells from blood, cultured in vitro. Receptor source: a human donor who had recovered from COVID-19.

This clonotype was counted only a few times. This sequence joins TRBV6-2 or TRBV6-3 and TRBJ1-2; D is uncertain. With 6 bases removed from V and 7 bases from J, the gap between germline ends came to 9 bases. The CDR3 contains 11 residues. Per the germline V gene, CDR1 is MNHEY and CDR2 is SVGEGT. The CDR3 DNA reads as TGTGCCAGCAGAGTTGGGATTGGCTACACCTTC. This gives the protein CASRVGIGYTF.

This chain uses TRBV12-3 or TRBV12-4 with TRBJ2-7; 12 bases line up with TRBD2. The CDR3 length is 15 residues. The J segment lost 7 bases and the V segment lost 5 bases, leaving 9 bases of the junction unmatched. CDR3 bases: TGTGCCAGCAGTCCCGGACTAGCGGGATCCGTGGAGCAGTACTTC. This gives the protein CASSPGLAGSVEQYF.

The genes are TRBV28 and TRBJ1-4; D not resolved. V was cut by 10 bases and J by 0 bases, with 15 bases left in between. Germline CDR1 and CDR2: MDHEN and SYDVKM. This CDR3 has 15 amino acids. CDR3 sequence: CAISLGGATNEKLFF. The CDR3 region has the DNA TGTGCCATCTCACTCGGCGGGGCAACTAATGAAAAACTGTTTTTT.

CDR3 loop: CASSRDRVSDQPQHF. The CDR3 nucleotides are TGTGCCAGCAGTCGGGACAGGGTAAGCGATCAGCCCCAGCATTTT. This chain links TRBV6-2 or TRBV6-3 with TRBJ1-5; the match to TRBD1 covers 9 bases. J gave up 5 bases and V 5 bases, and 7 bases lay outside the gene matches. Germline V CDR1 and CDR2: MNHEY, SVGEGT. This CDR3 spans 15 amino acids.

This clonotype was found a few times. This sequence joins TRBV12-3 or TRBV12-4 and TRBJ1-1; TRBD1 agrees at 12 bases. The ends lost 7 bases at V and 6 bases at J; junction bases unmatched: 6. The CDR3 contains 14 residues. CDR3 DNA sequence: TGTGCCAGCACGGGGACAGGGGGCTGGTCTGAAGCTTTCTTT. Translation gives CASTGTGGWSEAFF.

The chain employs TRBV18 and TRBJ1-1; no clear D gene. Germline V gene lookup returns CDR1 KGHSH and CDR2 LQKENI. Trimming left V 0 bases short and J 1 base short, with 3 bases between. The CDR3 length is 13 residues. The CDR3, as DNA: TGTGCCAGCTCACCACCGTGGAACACTGAAGCTTTCTTT. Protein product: CASSPPWNTEAFF.

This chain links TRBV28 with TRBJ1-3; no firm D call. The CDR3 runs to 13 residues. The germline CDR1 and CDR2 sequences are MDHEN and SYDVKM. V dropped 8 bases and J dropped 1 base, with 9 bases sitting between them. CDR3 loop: CASGFQSGNTIYF. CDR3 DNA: TGTGCCAGCGGATTTCAGTCTGGAAACACCATATATTTT.

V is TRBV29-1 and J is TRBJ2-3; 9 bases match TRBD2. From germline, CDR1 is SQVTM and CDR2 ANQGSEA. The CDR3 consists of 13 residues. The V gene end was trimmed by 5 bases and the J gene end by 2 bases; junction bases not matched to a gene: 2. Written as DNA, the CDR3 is TGCAGCGTTCTAGCGGGAAACACAGATACGCAGTATTTT. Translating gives CSVLAGNTDTQYF.

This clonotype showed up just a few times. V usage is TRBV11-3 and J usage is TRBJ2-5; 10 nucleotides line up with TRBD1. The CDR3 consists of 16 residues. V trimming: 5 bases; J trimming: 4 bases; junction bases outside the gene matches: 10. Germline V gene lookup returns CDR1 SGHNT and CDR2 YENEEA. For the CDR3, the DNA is TGTGCCAGCAGCGGTTCCGGGACAGGGGTTTCAGAGACCCAGTACTTC. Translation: CASSGSGTGVSETQYF.